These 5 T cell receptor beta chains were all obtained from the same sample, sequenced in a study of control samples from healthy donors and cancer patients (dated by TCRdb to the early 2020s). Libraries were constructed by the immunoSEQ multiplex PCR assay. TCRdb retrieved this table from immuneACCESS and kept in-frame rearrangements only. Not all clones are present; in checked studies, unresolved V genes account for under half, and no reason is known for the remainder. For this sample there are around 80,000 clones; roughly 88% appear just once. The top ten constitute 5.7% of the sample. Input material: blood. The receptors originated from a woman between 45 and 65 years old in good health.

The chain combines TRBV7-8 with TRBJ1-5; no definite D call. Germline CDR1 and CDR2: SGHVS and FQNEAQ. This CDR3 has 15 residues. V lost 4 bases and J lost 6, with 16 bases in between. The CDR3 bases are TGTGCCAGCAGCTCTCGTAACAGAGAAGGTCAGCCCCAGCATTTT. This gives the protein CASSSRNREGQPQHF.

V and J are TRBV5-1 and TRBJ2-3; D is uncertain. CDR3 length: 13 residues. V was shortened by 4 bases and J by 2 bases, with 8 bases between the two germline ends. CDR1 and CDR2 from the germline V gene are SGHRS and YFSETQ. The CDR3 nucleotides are TGCGCCAGCAGCGCCGCAACCACAGATACGCAGTATTTT. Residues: CASSAATTDTQYF.

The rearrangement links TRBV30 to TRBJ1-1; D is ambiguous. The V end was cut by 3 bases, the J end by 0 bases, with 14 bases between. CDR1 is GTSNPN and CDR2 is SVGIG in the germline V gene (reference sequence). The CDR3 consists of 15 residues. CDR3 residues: CAWSLLSLMNTEAFF. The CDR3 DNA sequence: TGTGCCTGGAGCCTTCTTTCTTTAATGAACACTGAAGCTTTCTTT.

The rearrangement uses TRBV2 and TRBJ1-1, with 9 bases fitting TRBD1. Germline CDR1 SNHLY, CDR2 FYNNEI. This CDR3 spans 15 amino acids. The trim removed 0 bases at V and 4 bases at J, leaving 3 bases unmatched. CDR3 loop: CASSEARTGVTEAFF. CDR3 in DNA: TGTGCCAGCAGTGAAGCTAGGACAGGGGTCACTGAAGCTTTCTTT.

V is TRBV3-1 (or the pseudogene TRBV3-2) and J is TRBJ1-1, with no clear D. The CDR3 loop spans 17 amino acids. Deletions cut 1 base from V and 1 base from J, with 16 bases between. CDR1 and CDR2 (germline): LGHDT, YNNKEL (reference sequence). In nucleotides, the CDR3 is TGTGCCAGCAGCCAAGGAGGGATTGTAGGTGGGAACACTGAAGCTTTCTTT. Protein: CASSQGGIVGGNTEAFF.